This T cell receptor (beta chain) was sequenced in a study of shared clonotypes between healthy human individuals. On the study more broadly: The cohort comprised a couple of women and a few men. Their ages spanned 18 to 49 years.

In the source study's methods: With immunoSEQ giving junction-only sequences and no quality scores, filtering differed. Sequencing was performed with immunoSEQ multiplex PCR; in TCRdb, only in-frame clones are kept and a portion is missing. The DNA was the basis for D and trimming; V, J and clone size are from that table. The sample includes about 1,800,000 clones, roughly 95% of them seen just once. Positive CCR7 selection of CD45RO-negative cells yielded the naive CD8 cells, and terminally differentiated effector memory CD45RA+ cells were excluded. The V and J ends lost 5 bases and 4 bases respectively, with 8 bases between them. This CDR3 is 12 amino acids long. Germline V lookup: CDR1 SNHLY, CDR2 FYNNEI.

This sequence joins TRBV2 and TRBJ1-1; D gene unclear. The source material was naive CD8+ T cells sorted from blood. This TCR was sampled from a man younger than 35 in good health. The CDR3 nucleotides read TGTGCCAGCAGTCCTCTTGGCACTGAAGCTTTCTTT. Its protein product is CASSPLGTEAFF.